The rows below give T cell receptor beta chains drawn from one sample of a study of blood T cell repertoires in COVID-19. Sequencing used immunoSEQ multiplex PCR; TCRdb keeps in-frame clones, though not all of them. The sample contains around 53,000 clones, around nine tenths of which appear only once. Sequenced material: peripheral blood. These receptor sequences come from a woman in her fifties or sixties with COVID-19, enrolled during active disease. Each CDR3 is given with its conserved first and last residue. D genes are given only for firm matches. Not every row has a clone size; where given, it reads once, few, many or a size class.

J | D | V | size | CDR3 | DNA
TRBJ2-2 | TRBD2 | TRBV5-8 | few | CASSKTGTSGYIGELFF | TGTGCCAGCAGCAAAACCGGGACTAGCGGGTATATCGGGGAGCTGTTTTTT
TRBJ1-5 | NA | TRBV7-9 | NA | CASSTGRGGSNQPQHF | TGTGCCAGCAGCACAGGTCGCGGGGGTAGCAATCAGCCCCAGCATTTT
TRBJ2-1 | TRBD2 | TRBV4-2 | NA | CASSQFAGLGTYNEQFF | TGTGCCAGCAGCCAATTCGCGGGACTAGGAACCTACAATGAGCAGTTCTTC
TRBJ2-1 | TRBD2 | TRBV4-2 | few | CASSHVATSGRTHNEQFF | TGTGCCAGCAGCCATGTTGCGACTAGCGGGAGGACCCACAATGAGCAGTTCTTC
TRBJ1-1 | NA | TRBV4-1 | NA | CASRSEVNTEAFF | TGCGCCAGCCGCAGTGAGGTGAACACTGAAGCTTTCTTT
TRBJ2-5 | TRBD2 | TRBV6-2/TRBV6-3 | NA | CASSQGLAGVVRETQYF | TGTGCCAGCAGCCAAGGACTAGCGGGAGTGGTAAGGGAGACCCAGTACTTC
TRBJ2-2 | TRBD1 | TRBV6-6 | NA | CASRPPRQGTGELFF | TGTGCCAGCAGGCCTCCCAGACAGGGGACCGGGGAGCTGTTTTTT
TRBJ2-1 | NA | TRBV30 | NA | CAYAYLDYNEQFF | TGTGCCTATGCCTACCTTGACTACAATGAGCAGTTCTTC
TRBJ1-4 | TRBD1 | TRBV9 | once | CASSVSTGSGEKLFF | TGTGCCAGCAGCGTGTCGACAGGGTCGGGGGAAAAACTGTTTTTT
TRBJ1-1 | NA | TRBV12-3/TRBV12-4 | NA | CASSLSENTEAFF | TGTGCCAGCAGTTTGAGTGAGAACACTGAAGCTTTCTTT
TRBJ1-2 | NA | TRBV28 | NA | CASSLLTLQGYTF | TGTGCCAGCAGTTTACTGACACTTCAAGGCTACACCTTC
TRBJ2-2 | TRBD1 | TRBV29-1 | few | CSVDPGTEIMSLGGELFF | TGCAGCGTTGACCCAGGGACAGAAATTATGTCCCTTGGCGGGGAGCTGTTTTTT
TRBJ1-3 | TRBD1 | TRBV7-8 | NA | CASSLTGFSGNTIYF | TGTGCCAGCAGCTTGACAGGGTTTTCTGGAAACACCATATATTTT
TRBJ2-3 | NA | TRBV7-6 | NA | CASSQRGDTQYF | TGTGCCAGCAGCCAACGGGGGGATACGCAGTATTTT
TRBJ2-1 | TRBD1 | TRBV5-6 | NA | CASSQDRDQAQFF | TGTGCCAGCAGCCAAGACAGGGACCAGGCGCAGTTCTTC
TRBJ1-2 | TRBD1 | TRBV18 | NA | CASSLRDRNYGYTF | TGTGCCAGCTCACTAAGGGACAGAAACTATGGCTACACCTTC
TRBJ1-4 | TRBD1 | TRBV30 | NA | CAWRQRDRGTNEKLFF | TGTGCCTGGAGACAACGGGACAGGGGAACTAATGAAAAACTGTTTTTT
TRBJ2-7 | NA | TRBV19 | NA | CASSVDPLQGTYEQYF | TGTGCCAGTAGTGTAGACCCACTTCAGGGAACCTACGAGCAGTACTTC
TRBJ1-5 | TRBD1 | TRBV9 | NA | CASSGGQGHNQPQHF | TGTGCCAGCAGCGGGGGACAGGGCCACAATCAGCCCCAGCATTTT
TRBJ2-2 | NA | TRBV28 | NA | CASSLWAPGELFF | TGTGCCAGCAGTTTGTGGGCTCCCGGGGAGCTGTTTTTT
TRBJ2-7 | TRBD1 | TRBV28 | NA | CASSFYGQDYAYEQYF | TGTGCCAGCAGTTTCTACGGACAGGATTATGCCTACGAGCAGTACTTC
TRBJ1-3 | NA | TRBV9 | NA | CASSVERDSGNTIYF | TGTGCCAGCAGCGTAGAGAGGGACTCTGGAAACACCATATATTTT
TRBJ1-1 | TRBD1 | TRBV6-1 | NA | CASSDGGTGSMNLLNTEAFF | TGTGCCAGCAGTGACGGTGGGACAGGTAGCATGAATCTACTGAACACTGAAGCTTTCTTT
TRBJ1-1 | NA | TRBV10-3 | once | CAISAHGGNTEAFF | TGTGCCATCAGTGCCCACGGGGGGAACACTGAAGCTTTCTTT
TRBJ1-2 | NA | TRBV30 | NA | CAWSSTPGVYGYTF | TGTGCCTGGAGTAGTACCCCCGGGGTTTATGGCTACACCTTC
TRBJ2-1 | TRBD2 | TRBV28 | NA | CASSLLKGREENNEQFF | TGTGCCAGCAGCTTGCTTAAAGGGCGGGAGGAGAACAATGAGCAGTTCTTC
TRBJ1-1 | NA | TRBV11-2 | NA | CASSLQGSFTEAFF | TGTGCCAGCAGCTTACAGGGGTCTTTCACTGAAGCTTTCTTT
TRBJ2-5 | NA | TRBV3-1/TRBV3-2 | NA | CASSQIVAVQETQYF | TGTGCCAGCAGCCAAATAGTAGCGGTGCAAGAGACCCAGTACTTC
TRBJ1-1 | NA | TRBV5-4 | NA | CASSLVGGAEAFF | TGTGCCAGCAGCTTGGTAGGAGGGGCAGAAGCTTTCTTT
TRBJ1-1 | NA | TRBV20-1 | NA | CSARRGIEAFF | TGCAGTGCTAGAAGGGGGATTGAAGCTTTCTTT
TRBJ2-7 | TRBD2 | TRBV7-2 | NA | CASSLSTSGVQYF | TGTGCCAGCAGCTTATCGACTAGCGGGGTCCAGTACTTC
TRBJ1-5 | NA | TRBV2 | NA | CASSEGDVVPQHF | TGTGCCAGCAGTGAAGGAGATGTGGTGCCCCAGCATTTT
TRBJ1-2 | TRBD1 | TRBV9 | NA | CASSAHIDSTGDGYTF | TGTGCCAGCAGCGCACACATCGACTCGACAGGGGACGGCTACACCTTC
TRBJ1-1 | NA | TRBV2 | NA | CASSDAGRPEAFF | TGTGCCAGCAGTGACGCGGGGAGGCCTGAAGCTTTCTTT
TRBJ2-3 | TRBD2 | TRBV5-1 | NA | CASRPGLAGDRDTQYF | TGCGCCAGCAGACCGGGACTAGCGGGAGATAGGGATACGCAGTATTTT
TRBJ2-3 | TRBD2 | TRBV13 | few | CASSVKGGTQYF | TGTGCCAGCAGCGTCAAGGGAGGGACGCAGTATTTT
TRBJ2-7 | TRBD1 | TRBV27 | NA | CASSLGQGLEQYF | TGTGCCAGCAGCCTGGGACAGGGGCTCGAGCAGTACTTC
TRBJ2-7 | NA | TRBV28 | NA | CAIRDLYEQYF | TGTGCCATTCGGGATCTCTACGAGCAGTACTTC
TRBJ2-1 | TRBD1 | TRBV3-1/TRBV3-2 | NA | CASSQKSPGQGTYNEQFF | TGTGCCAGCAGCCAAAAAAGCCCGGGACAGGGTACCTACAATGAGCAGTTCTTC
TRBJ2-2 | TRBD1 | TRBV5-5 | NA | CASSLTPGQGVTGELFF | TGTGCCAGCAGCCTAACCCCGGGACAGGGAGTTACCGGGGAGCTGTTTTTT
TRBJ1-2 | NA | TRBV6-5 | NA | CASSNRENYGYTF | TGTGCCAGCAGTAACAGAGAGAACTATGGCTACACCTTC
TRBJ1-2 | NA | TRBV28 | NA | CASRQLRGYTF | TGTGCCAGCAGGCAGCTGAGGGGCTACACCTTC
TRBJ2-4 | NA | TRBV6-1 | NA | CASSEVAGVAKNIQYF | TGTGCCAGCAGTGAAGTTGCGGGTGTAGCCAAAAACATTCAGTACTTC
TRBJ1-2 | NA | TRBV7-9 | NA | CASSLSRNIYGYTF | TGTGCCAGCAGCTTATCCAGGAACATCTATGGCTACACCTTC
TRBJ1-2 | NA | TRBV6-1 | NA | CASSESYYGYTF | TGTGCCAGCAGTGAATCTTACTATGGCTACACCTTC
TRBJ2-7 | NA | TRBV5-1 | NA | CASSLAPNLLSSYEQYF | TGCGCCAGCAGCTTAGCCCCGAATCTCCTCTCATCCTACGAGCAGTACTTC
TRBJ1-5 | NA | TRBV23-1 | NA | CASRPRTGSNQPQHF | TGCGCCAGCAGGCCCCGGACTGGGAGCAATCAGCCCCAGCATTTT
TRBJ1-5 | NA | TRBV6-5 | NA | CASSTGQPNQPQHF | TGTGCCAGCAGCACCGGACAGCCAAATCAGCCCCAGCATTTT
TRBJ1-3 | TRBD1 | TRBV4-1 | NA | CASSLEGQGVGNTIYF | TGCGCCAGCAGCCTAGAAGGACAGGGGGTTGGAAACACCATATATTTT
TRBJ2-3 | TRBD2 | TRBV4-2 | NA | CASSLIRTGTTTDTQYF | TGTGCCAGCAGCCTCATACGGACCGGGACTACCACAGATACGCAGTATTTT
TRBJ1-1 | TRBD1 | TRBV30 | NA | CAWSSHRGATEAFF | TGTGCCTGGAGTTCTCACAGGGGGGCCACTGAAGCTTTCTTT
TRBJ1-2 | TRBD1 | TRBV11-2 | NA | CASSSLPTGGNGYTF | TGTGCCAGCAGCTCCCTACCGACAGGGGGTAATGGCTACACCTTC